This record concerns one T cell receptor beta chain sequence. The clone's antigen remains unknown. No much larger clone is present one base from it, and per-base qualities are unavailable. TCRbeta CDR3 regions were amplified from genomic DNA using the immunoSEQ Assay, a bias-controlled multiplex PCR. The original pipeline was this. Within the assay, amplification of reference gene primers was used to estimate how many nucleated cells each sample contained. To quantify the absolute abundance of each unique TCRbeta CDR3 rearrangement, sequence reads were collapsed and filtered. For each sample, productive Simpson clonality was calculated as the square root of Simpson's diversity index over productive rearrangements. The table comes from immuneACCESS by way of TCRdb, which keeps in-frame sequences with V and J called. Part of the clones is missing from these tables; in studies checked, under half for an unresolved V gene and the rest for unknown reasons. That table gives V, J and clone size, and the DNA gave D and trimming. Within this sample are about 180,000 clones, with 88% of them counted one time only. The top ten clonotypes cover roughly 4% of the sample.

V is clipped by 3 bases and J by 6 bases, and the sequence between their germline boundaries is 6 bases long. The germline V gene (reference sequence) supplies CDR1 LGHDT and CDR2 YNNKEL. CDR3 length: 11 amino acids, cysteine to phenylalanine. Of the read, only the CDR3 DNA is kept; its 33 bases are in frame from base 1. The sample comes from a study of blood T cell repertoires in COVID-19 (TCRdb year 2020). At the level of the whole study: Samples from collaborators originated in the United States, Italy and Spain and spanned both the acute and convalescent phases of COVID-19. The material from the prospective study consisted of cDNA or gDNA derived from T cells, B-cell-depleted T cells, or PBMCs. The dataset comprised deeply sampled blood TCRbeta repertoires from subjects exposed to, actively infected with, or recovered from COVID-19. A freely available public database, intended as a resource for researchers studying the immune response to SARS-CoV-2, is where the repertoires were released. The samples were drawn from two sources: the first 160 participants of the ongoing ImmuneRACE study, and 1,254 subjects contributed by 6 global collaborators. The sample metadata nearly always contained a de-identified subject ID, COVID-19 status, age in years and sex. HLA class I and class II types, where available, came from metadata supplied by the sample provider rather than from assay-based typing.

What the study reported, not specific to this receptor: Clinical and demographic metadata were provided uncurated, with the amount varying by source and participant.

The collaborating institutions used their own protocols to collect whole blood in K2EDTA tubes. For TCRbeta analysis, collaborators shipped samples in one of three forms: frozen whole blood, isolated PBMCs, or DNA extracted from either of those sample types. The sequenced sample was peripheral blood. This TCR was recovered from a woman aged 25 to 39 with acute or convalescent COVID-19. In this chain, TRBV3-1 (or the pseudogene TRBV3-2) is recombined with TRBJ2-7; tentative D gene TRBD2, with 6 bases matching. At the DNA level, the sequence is TGTGCCAGCAGCCAGGGGGGCGAGCAGTACTTC. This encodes CASSQGGEQYF.